A selection of T cell receptor beta chains follows, all from one sample in a study of T cells after somatic rescue of genetic block. Produced via immunoSEQ multiplex PCR; TCRdb's table is partial and in-frame only. The data show around 52,000 clones, more than 90% seen once. Sequencing input: peripheral blood mononuclear cells (PBMCs). These receptor sequences come from a child under three years old. CDR3s leave out the opening cysteine and the closing phenylalanine or tryptophan. D genes are given only for firm matches.

d_call: .; j_call: TRBJ1-4; v_call: TRBV28; cdr3_aa: ATGRATNEKLF
d_call: .; j_call: TRBJ1-1; v_call: TRBV27; cdr3_aa: ASSRDRLNTEAF
d_call: .; j_call: TRBJ1-1; v_call: TRBV5-1; cdr3_aa: ASSLSRGGYTEAF
d_call: TRBD1; j_call: TRBJ1-1; v_call: TRBV14; cdr3_aa: ASSQDPRQGRMNTEAF
d_call: TRBD2; j_call: TRBJ2-7; v_call: TRBV7-2; cdr3_aa: ASSLGTSGSYEQY
d_call: TRBD1; j_call: TRBJ1-1; v_call: TRBV11-2; cdr3_aa: ASSPLGRGQGTEAF
d_call: .; j_call: TRBJ1-1; v_call: TRBV4-1; cdr3_aa: ASSHPLLIWSTEAF
d_call: .; j_call: TRBJ2-3; v_call: TRBV30; cdr3_aa: AWSVRPGDTQY
d_call: TRBD2; j_call: TRBJ2-7; v_call: TRBV7-2; cdr3_aa: ASSPGTSGYEQY
d_call: .; j_call: TRBJ2-6; v_call: TRBV6-1; cdr3_aa: ASRRDSGANVLT
d_call: .; j_call: TRBJ2-7; v_call: TRBV27; cdr3_aa: ASSYRGGSSYEQY
d_call: TRBD1; j_call: TRBJ2-6; v_call: TRBV10-3; cdr3_aa: AISGQGANVLT
d_call: TRBD2; j_call: TRBJ2-1; v_call: TRBV11-2; cdr3_aa: ASSLAGGSNEQF
d_call: .; j_call: TRBJ1-2; v_call: TRBV5-3; cdr3_aa: ARLDDWGYT
d_call: TRBD2; j_call: TRBJ2-1; v_call: TRBV5-4; cdr3_aa: ASSLGTSGPTYNEQF
d_call: TRBD2; j_call: TRBJ2-7; v_call: TRBV18; cdr3_aa: ASSPPGLAPYEQY
d_call: TRBD1; j_call: TRBJ1-1; v_call: TRBV6-1; cdr3_aa: ASSGSGGNTEAF
d_call: .; j_call: TRBJ2-7; v_call: TRBV6-5; cdr3_aa: ASSYSGLRREQY
d_call: .; j_call: TRBJ1-1; v_call: TRBV2; cdr3_aa: ASSEHRMNTEAF
d_call: .; j_call: TRBJ2-1; v_call: TRBV18; cdr3_aa: ASSPASMSYNEQF
d_call: TRBD2; j_call: TRBJ2-5; v_call: TRBV11-2; cdr3_aa: ASSLAGLAGLETQY
d_call: .; j_call: TRBJ1-1; v_call: TRBV5-1; cdr3_aa: ASSLGTSIMNTEAF
d_call: .; j_call: TRBJ1-5; v_call: TRBV30; cdr3_aa: AWSLDINQPQH
d_call: .; j_call: TRBJ1-5; v_call: TRBV21-1; cdr3_aa: ASLRNQPQH
d_call: TRBD2; j_call: TRBJ2-5; v_call: TRBV28; cdr3_aa: ASSLAGGGETQY
d_call: .; j_call: TRBJ2-6; v_call: TRBV4-1; cdr3_aa: ASSQDSSGANVLT
d_call: .; j_call: TRBJ2-2; v_call: TRBV19; cdr3_aa: ASRGAPQNTGELF
d_call: .; j_call: TRBJ2-2; v_call: TRBV2; cdr3_aa: ASSENPTRNTGELF
d_call: .; j_call: TRBJ1-1; v_call: TRBV27; cdr3_aa: ASSWALNTEAF
d_call: TRBD1; j_call: TRBJ1-6; v_call: TRBV2; cdr3_aa: ASSEDRVSPLH
d_call: .; j_call: TRBJ2-3; v_call: TRBV5-5; cdr3_aa: ASSFGVLDTQY
d_call: TRBD2; j_call: TRBJ2-1; v_call: TRBV7-9; cdr3_aa: ASSSSGSYNEQF
d_call: .; j_call: TRBJ2-3; v_call: TRBV23-1; cdr3_aa: ASSLTSTDTQY
d_call: TRBD2; j_call: TRBJ2-7; v_call: TRBV6-5; cdr3_aa: ASSYTSGSYEQY
d_call: TRBD2; j_call: TRBJ2-2; v_call: TRBV27; cdr3_aa: ASSLFWRGTSTSGNTGELF
d_call: TRBD2; j_call: TRBJ2-5; v_call: TRBV19; cdr3_aa: ASKAVAGGEETQY
d_call: TRBD1; j_call: TRBJ1-1; v_call: TRBV5-1; cdr3_aa: ASSLVGTGLNTEAF
d_call: TRBD2; j_call: TRBJ2-7; v_call: TRBV10-3; cdr3_aa: AISFTRFEREDEQY
d_call: TRBD1; j_call: TRBJ1-1; v_call: TRBV19; cdr3_aa: ASSIFPGGPNTEAF
d_call: TRBD1; j_call: TRBJ1-5; v_call: TRBV7-9; cdr3_aa: ASSGQGANQPQH
d_call: .; j_call: TRBJ2-1; v_call: TRBV30; cdr3_aa: AWSYNNEQF
d_call: .; j_call: TRBJ1-2; v_call: TRBV28; cdr3_aa: ASSHGPFYGYT
d_call: .; j_call: TRBJ2-1; v_call: TRBV10-3; cdr3_aa: AISTAGSYNEQF
d_call: TRBD2; j_call: TRBJ2-7; v_call: TRBV4-1; cdr3_aa: ASSRNRLAGDYEQY
d_call: TRBD2; j_call: TRBJ2-7; v_call: TRBV4-1; cdr3_aa: ASSDGVAGPYEQY
d_call: TRBD2; j_call: TRBJ2-3; v_call: TRBV6-6; cdr3_aa: ASSYSVAGRGDTQY
d_call: .; j_call: TRBJ1-6; v_call: TRBV4-1; cdr3_aa: ASSDKGGRDSPLH
d_call: .; j_call: TRBJ2-5; v_call: TRBV20-1; cdr3_aa: SAGPGTQY
d_call: .; j_call: TRBJ2-4; v_call: TRBV11-2; cdr3_aa: ASSFFGSLAKNIQY
d_call: TRBD1; j_call: TRBJ2-5; v_call: TRBV5-1; cdr3_aa: ASSHLDRGRQETQY
d_call: .; j_call: TRBJ2-7; v_call: TRBV6-6; cdr3_aa: ASSRDYEQY
d_call: .; j_call: TRBJ1-1; v_call: TRBV6-1; cdr3_aa: ALTERANTEAF
d_call: .; j_call: TRBJ2-7; v_call: TRBV4-2; cdr3_aa: ASSQDSASYEQY
d_call: .; j_call: TRBJ1-4; v_call: TRBV9; cdr3_aa: ASSVDIDEKLF
d_call: .; j_call: TRBJ1-6; v_call: TRBV10-3; cdr3_aa: AISEAGWSSPLH